These 32 T cell receptor beta chains came from one sample sequenced in a study of blood T cell repertoires in COVID-19. Profiled with immunoSEQ multiplex PCR; TCRdb holds only in-frame clones, not every one. The table lists 65,000 to 75,000 clones, about four fifths of them singletons. Input material: peripheral blood. These receptors originate from a man between 65 and 85 years old with acute or convalescent COVID-19.

V gene TRBV14 combines with J gene TRBJ2-5; TRBD2 aligns across 9 bases. Losses at the gene ends were 4 bases for V and 7 bases for J; bases not matched to a gene: 1. This CDR3 has 12 residues. Per germline, CDR1 SGHDN and CDR2 FVKESK. CDR3 DNA sequence: TGTGCCAGCAGCCTTAGCGGGAGGACCCAGTACTTC. Protein sequence: CASSLSGRTQYF.

The J gene is TRBJ1-2, the V gene TRBV3-1 (or the pseudogene TRBV3-2); no clear D. The CDR3 is 19 amino acids. Trimming removed 5 bases from V and 1 base from J, with 26 bases in between. Germline values: CDR1 LGHDT, CDR2 YNNKEL (reference sequence). The DNA of the CDR3 is TGTGCCAGCAGCTCCCGAACGAGGTCCCACCAAACGTATAACTATGGCTACACCTTC. Its translation: CASSSRTRSHQTYNYGYTF.

V and J are TRBV3-1 (or the pseudogene TRBV3-2) and TRBJ1-5; D unresolved. The V end was cut by 1 base, the J end by 3 bases, with 7 bases between. Germline V lookup: CDR1 LGHDT, CDR2 YNNKEL (reference sequence). This CDR3 is built from 14 residues. CDR3: CASSQGVNNQPQHF. Written as DNA, the CDR3 is TGTGCCAGCAGCCAAGGAGTCAACAATCAGCCCCAGCATTTT.

The genes are TRBV4-1 and TRBJ1-4; D gene unclear. The CDR3 sequence is 15 residues long. From germline, CDR1 is MGHRA and CDR2 YSYEKL. The V end lost 3 bases, the J end lost 0 bases, and 8 bases lay between the germline ends. In nucleotides, the CDR3 is TGCGCCAGCAGCCACCTCTTTGCAACTAATGAAAAACTGTTTTTT. Amino acids: CASSHLFATNEKLFF.

CDR3 sequence reads: CASCRDRGSNEQFF. The CDR3 DNA follows: TGTGCCAGTTGTCGGGACAGGGGTTCCAATGAGCAGTTCTTC. The chain uses TRBV6-5 and TRBJ2-1; 10 nucleotides agree with TRBD1. This CDR3 has 14 amino acids. The V gene end was trimmed by 9 bases and the J gene end by 6 bases; junction bases not matched to a gene: 8. Germline V gene lookup returns CDR1 MNHEY and CDR2 SVGAGI.

This clone came up a few times. J is TRBJ1-2 and V is TRBV19, with TRBD1 identical over 8 bases. Germline V gives CDR1 LNHDA, CDR2 SQIVND (reference sequence). This CDR3 is built from 15 residues. J was trimmed by 2 bases and V by 5 bases; bases with no gene match: 7. This chain's CDR3 is CASSEWTGTNYGYTF. CDR3 bases: TGTGCCAGTAGTGAGTGGACAGGGACAAACTATGGCTACACCTTC.

This sequence joins TRBV2 and TRBJ2-7; unclear D gene. The V and J ends lost 6 bases and 6 bases respectively, with 12 bases between them. The CDR3 is 12 residues long. Per germline, CDR1 SNHLY and CDR2 FYNNEI. The CDR3 region is CASRLPAGEQYF. The CDR3 DNA reads as TGTGCCAGCAGATTACCCGCCGGCGAGCAGTACTTC.

The gene calls are TRBV25-1 and TRBJ2-7; the match to TRBD1 covers 7 bases. Germline CDR1 MGHDK, CDR2 SYGVNS. The length of the CDR3 is 12 residues. The junction had 2 bases not matched to a gene; V was cut back by 7 bases and J by 2 bases. CDR3 bases: TGTGCCAGCACGGACAGGACCTACGAGCAGTACTTC. It is translated as CASTDRTYEQYF.

CDR3 protein: CASSLFGQANTEAFF. The CDR3 DNA sequence: TGTGCCAGCAGCTTATTTGGACAGGCAAACACTGAAGCTTTCTTT. The V call is TRBV11-2, the J call TRBJ1-1, with 7 bases identical to TRBD1. The germline V gene encodes CDR1 SGHAT and CDR2 FQNNGV. The CDR3 extends over 15 amino acids. Unmatched junction bases numbered 5, after V lost 2 bases and J lost 2 bases.

The rearrangement uses TRBV3-1 (or the pseudogene TRBV3-2) and TRBJ2-7; possibly TRBD1 for D (6 bases). Trimming took 0 bases from V and 4 from J, leaving 13 bases between them. The CDR3 length is 15 residues. Germline values: CDR1 LGHDT, CDR2 YNNKEL (reference sequence). The CDR3, as DNA: TGTGCCAGCAGCCAAGATTGGGACAAACCTTACGAGCAGTACTTC. This translates into CASSQDWDKPYEQYF.

The chain employs TRBV6-2 or TRBV6-3 and TRBJ2-1; 8 bases match TRBD2. Germline lookup yields CDR1 MNHEY and CDR2 SVGEGT. There are 16 residues in the CDR3. Trimming removed 6 bases from V and 4 bases from J; junction bases left unmatched: 11. In DNA, the CDR3 is TGTGCCAGCAGCCCCTACGCGAGCGGGAGATACAATGAGCAGTTCTTC. This codes for CASSPYASGRYNEQFF.

The rearrangement uses TRBV27 and TRBJ2-3; no reliable D call. The CDR3 consists of 17 residues. V was trimmed by 0 bases and J by 0 bases, leaving 13 bases between them. Germline CDR1 and CDR2: MNHEY and SMNVEV (reference sequence). The CDR3: CASSLSLGVLSTDTQYF. The CDR3 coding sequence is TGTGCCAGCAGTTTATCGTTGGGCGTCCTAAGCACAGATACGCAGTATTTT.

CDR3 in DNA: TGTGCCAGCTCTCCCAGACAGGGGAAGGGCGAAAAACTGTTTTTT. As protein: CASSPRQGKGEKLFF. The chain combines TRBV18 with TRBJ1-4, with TRBD1 matching 8 bases. The CDR3 is made up of 15 amino acids. CDR1 and CDR2 from the germline V gene are KGHSH and LQKENI. V was clipped by 6 bases and J by 8 bases; unmatched bases: 11.

The rearrangement uses TRBV28 and TRBJ2-7; 8 nucleotides agree with TRBD2. The junction had 2 bases not matched to a gene; V was cut back by 2 bases and J by 2 bases. This CDR3 has 14 residues. Germline loops: CDR1 MDHEN, CDR2 SYDVKM. CDR3 nucleotide sequence: TGTGCCAGCAGTTTACCGGGAGGGGCCTACGAGCAGTACTTC. Translated: CASSLPGGAYEQYF.

Only a few counts were recorded for this clone. The chain is built from TRBV7-9 and TRBJ2-2; D ambiguous. Germline CDR1 reads SEHNR; CDR2 reads FQNEAQ (reference sequence). The CDR3 spans 15 residues. Between the trimmed V and J ends, which lost 1 base and 1 base, there was a span of 7 bases. CDR3 DNA sequence: TGTGCCAGCAGCTTAGTCCCAGTGAACACCGGGGAGCTGTTTTTT. Protein product: CASSLVPVNTGELFF.

The chain carries TRBV9 and TRBJ2-1; the match to TRBD2 covers 12 bases. Germline V CDR1 and CDR2: SGDLS, YYNGEE. J was trimmed by 5 bases and V by 4 bases; bases with no gene match: 7. The CDR3 sequence is 16 residues long. The CDR3 DNA is TGTGCCAGCAGCCCCCAAGGACTAGCGGGAAACAATGAGCAGTTCTTC. It is translated as CASSPQGLAGNNEQFF.

V usage is TRBV7-2 and J usage is TRBJ2-1; 7 bases align to TRBD2. This CDR3 is built from 15 residues. The V gene end was trimmed by 4 bases and the J gene end by 3 bases; junction bases not matched to a gene: 6. From germline, CDR1 is SGHTA and CDR2 FQGNSA. In nucleotides, the CDR3 is TGTGCCAGCAGCTCCGGGGGGACGGACTACAATGAGCAGTTCTTC. Protein product: CASSSGGTDYNEQFF. The full variable domain, its missing parts supplied by reference TRBV7-2 and TRBJ2-1, is GAGVSQSPSNKVTEKGKDVELRCDPISGHTALYWYRQSLGQGLEFLIYFQGNSAPDKSGLPSDRFSAERTGGSVSTLTIQRTQQEDSAVYLCASSSGGTDYNEQFFGPGTRLTVL.

The chain joins TRBV7-2 to TRBJ2-1; 10 bases match TRBD1. Losses at the gene ends were 1 base for V and 3 bases for J; bases not matched to a gene: 12. Germline V gives CDR1 SGHTA, CDR2 FQGNSA. The CDR3 is made up of 19 amino acids. The CDR3 protein is CASSLGGTGDSGRYNEQFF. Written as DNA, the CDR3 is TGTGCCAGCAGCTTAGGTGGGACAGGGGACAGCGGCCGCTACAATGAGCAGTTCTTC.

The gene calls are TRBV5-4 and TRBJ1-3; perhaps TRBD1 as D (5 bases). The CDR3 is 15 residues long. The ends were cut back, 4 bases at V and 0 bases at J, with 11 bases in the middle. The germline V gene has CDR1 SGHNT and CDR2 YYREEE (reference sequence). CDR3: CASSPGLYSGNTIYF. The CDR3 region has the DNA TGTGCCAGCAGCCCGGGACTTTACTCTGGAAACACCATATATTTT. Filled out from reference TRBV5-4 and TRBJ1-3, the complete variable domain reads ETGVTQSPTHLIKTRGQQVTLRCSSQSGHNTVSWYQQALGQGPQFIFQYYREEENGRGNFPPRFSGLQFPNYSSELNVNALELDDSALYLCASSPGLYSGNTIYFGEGSWLTVV.

This chain joins TRBV7-8 and TRBJ1-5, with a possible D match to TRBD1 (5 bases). Germline V lookup: CDR1 SGHVS, CDR2 FQNEAQ. The germline V and J ends were trimmed by 1 base and 2 bases, with 9 bases remaining between them. The length of the CDR3 is 15 residues. The CDR3 spells CASSLGGGGNQPQHF. The DNA for the CDR3 is TGTGCCAGCAGCTTAGGGGGAGGGGGCAATCAGCCCCAGCATTTT.

The CDR3 is CASSIAGARGFSGANVLTF. CDR3 bases: TGTGCCAGTAGTATAGCGGGAGCCCGGGGGTTTTCTGGGGCCAACGTCCTGACTTTC. The chain employs TRBV19 and TRBJ2-6, with D perhaps matching TRBD2 (6 bases). V gave up 1 base and J gave up 1 base, with 17 bases separating them. Germline assignment: CDR1 LNHDA and CDR2 SQIVND (reference sequence). CDR3 length: 19 amino acids.

This clone has more than one count but fewer than ten. The chain carries TRBV10-3 and TRBJ2-2; TRBD2 might be the D (6 bases). Per germline, CDR1 ENHRY and CDR2 SYGVKD. The CDR3 totals 18 residues. Trimming pared 0 bases from V and 0 bases from J, leaving 14 bases between. The CDR3 region is CAISESLATPTNTGELFF. Here the CDR3 DNA reads TGTGCCATCAGTGAGTCTCTAGCGACCCCGACGAACACCGGGGAGCTGTTTTTT.

This clone was observed a handful of times. V is TRBV27 and J is TRBJ2-3; D not certain. Germline V gene lookup returns CDR1 MNHEY and CDR2 SMNVEV (reference sequence). V lost 6 bases and J lost 6, with 10 bases in between. There are 12 residues in the CDR3. CDR3 amino acids: CASRPTRDTQYF. The CDR3 nucleotides read TGTGCCAGCAGACCGACGCGGGATACGCAGTATTTT.

This clone was detected once. This sequence joins TRBV18 and TRBJ2-7, with TRBD1 matching over 9 bases. This CDR3 has 15 amino acids. The V and J ends lost 0 bases and 2 bases, in that order; junction bases with no gene match: 2. CDR1 and CDR2 from the germline V gene are KGHSH and LQKENI. The CDR3 region has the DNA TGTGCCAGCTCACCACCGGGACAGGGAGCCTACGAGCAGTACTTC. Amino acid sequence: CASSPPGQGAYEQYF.

The chain recombines TRBV4-1 with TRBJ1-5; D is uncertain. The CDR3 extends over 14 amino acids. CDR1 and CDR2 from the germline V gene are MGHRA and YSYEKL. V shed 0 bases and J shed 5 bases, with 8 bases lying between them. This chain's CDR3 is CASSQEGGHQPQHF. The CDR3 nucleotides are TGCGCCAGCAGCCAAGAAGGTGGGCATCAGCCCCAGCATTTT.

CDR3 residues: CASSSGTRNREQYF. In nucleotides, the CDR3 is TGTGCCAGCAGTTCCGGGACTAGGAATCGGGAGCAGTACTTC. This chain connects TRBV28 to TRBJ2-7, with 8 bases that match TRBD2. Trimming at V came to 4 bases and at J to 7 bases, leaving 9 bases not matched to a gene. This CDR3 is 14 amino acids long. Germline CDR1 reads MDHEN; CDR2 reads SYDVKM.

The V call is TRBV28, the J call TRBJ2-5; tentative D call: TRBD2 (6 bases). This CDR3 is built from 16 residues. Germline V gene data show CDR1 as MDHEN and CDR2 as SYDVKM. The germline V and J ends were trimmed by 7 bases and 5 bases, with 23 bases remaining between them. Here the CDR3 reads CASNPTSSSKRETQYF. The CDR3 DNA follows: TGTGCCAGCAATCCGACTAGTTCAAGCAAGCGGGAGACCCAGTACTTC.

The chain is built from TRBV10-3 and TRBJ2-7, with a tentative D call TRBD2 (6 bases). Germline CDR1 is ENHRY and CDR2 is SYGVKD. This CDR3 is 14 amino acids long. Trimming cost V 6 bases and J 3 bases, with 15 bases left between them. The CDR3 DNA reads TGTGCCATCAGGCAGGGAGGACGGGGCTACGAGCAGTACTTC. It yields the protein CAIRQGGRGYEQYF.

The genes are TRBV15 and TRBJ1-3; TRBD1 aligns across 9 bases. The trim removed 4 bases at V and 0 bases at J, leaving 7 bases unmatched. In germline, CDR1 is LNHNV, CDR2 YYDKDF (reference sequence). This CDR3 contains 17 residues. Written as DNA, the CDR3 is TGTGCCACCAGCACCGGACAGGGGACCAGCTCTGGAAACACCATATATTTT. Translation: CATSTGQGTSSGNTIYF.

The table lists this clone with a count of one. The DNA of the CDR3 is TGTGCCAGCAGCTTGAACCAGGGTGAAGCTTTCTTT. Translating it yields CASSLNQGEAFF. The chain links TRBV5-5 to TRBJ1-1; D might be TRBD1 (5 bases). The CDR3 covers 12 residues. CDR1 SGHKS and CDR2 YYEKEE come from the germline V gene (reference sequence). V was trimmed by 1 base and J by 7 bases, leaving 8 bases between them.

The CDR3: CATSRAGDRDQTLNTEAFF. DNA for the CDR3: TGTGCCACCAGCAGAGCTGGGGACAGGGACCAGACCTTGAACACTGAAGCTTTCTTT. The J gene is TRBJ1-1, the V gene TRBV15; 9 bases agree with TRBD1. Germline assignment: CDR1 LNHNV and CDR2 YYDKDF (reference sequence). The CDR3 loop spans 19 amino acids. V shed 1 base, J shed 0 bases, and the junction held 12 bases outside the gene matches.

The V call is TRBV19, the J call TRBJ2-2; the match to TRBD2 covers 10 bases. The V and J ends lost 7 bases and 4 bases, in that order; junction bases with no gene match: 9. This CDR3 comprises 16 residues. The V gene's germline CDR1 is LNHDA and CDR2 SQIVND (reference sequence). DNA for the CDR3: TGTGCCAGTAAATCTGGACTAGCGGAGTCCACCGGGGAGCTGTTTTTT. Encoded protein: CASKSGLAESTGELFF.